These 23 T cell receptor beta chains were all obtained from the same sample, sequenced in a study of T cells in Graves' hyperthyroidism and ophthalmopathy. Regions amplified from RNA transcripts were the TCR beta CDR3 regions. When the TCR CDR3 underwent first-round RT-PCR, the HTBI primer set was used. TCRdb reprocessed the multiplex PCR reads with MiXCR, giving one entry per CDR3 protein. Among 250,000 to 350,000 distinct CDR3 sequences listed, about 20% were seen once. Material: blood. The receptors were sampled from a man aged 25 to 40 with Graves' ophthalmopathy.

This clonotype was observed at least ten times. The chain couples TRBV11-2 to TRBJ2-1, with 16 bases that match TRBD2. V lost 4 bases to trimming and J lost 7 bases; unmatched junction nucleotides: 1. The CDR3 sequence is 15 residues long. CDR1 and CDR2 from the germline V gene are SGHAT and FQNNGV. The CDR3 protein is CASSSGLAGGNEQFF. CDR3 bases: TGTGCCAGCAGCTCGGGACTAGCGGGAGGGAATGAGCAGTTCTTC.

The chain links TRBV2 to TRBJ1-2; D may be TRBD1 (5 bases). This CDR3 region has 14 residues. Germline V gene sequence: CDR1 SNHLY, CDR2 FYNNEI. Trimming took 8 bases from V and 4 from J, leaving 17 bases between them. CDR3 DNA: TGTGCCAGCGTCTTTTTGGGTGGGGGCTATGGCTACACCTTC. Protein product: CASVFLGGGYGYTF.

Details on this clonotype: A much larger clone lies one base from this, so it may be a read error. The chain joins TRBV11-2 to TRBJ2-1, with 7 bases identical to TRBD1. This CDR3 spans 13 amino acids. Germline V gene data show CDR1 as SGHAT and CDR2 as FQNNGV. CDR3 in amino acids: CASSSMTGSEQLF. CDR3 DNA sequence: TGTGCCAGCAGTTCCATGACAGGGTCTGAGCAGCTCTTC.

The sample holds many counts of this clonotype. V and J are TRBV2 and TRBJ2-1; 8 nucleotides line up with TRBD1. In germline, CDR1 is SNHLY, CDR2 FYNNEI. V lost 6 bases, J lost 3 bases, and 1 base stayed unmatched. The CDR3 extends over 13 amino acids. CDR3: CASSGQGYNEQFF. The CDR3 bases are TGTGCCAGCAGCGGACAGGGCTACAATGAGCAGTTCTTC.

V is TRBV29-1 and J is TRBJ2-7, with TRBD1 as a possible D gene (6 bases). CDR1 and CDR2 from the germline V gene are SQVTM and ANQGSEA. This CDR3 is built from 11 residues. V lost 6 bases and J lost 5, with 11 bases in between. CDR3 DNA sequence: TGCAGCGTATTGAGGGGGAACGAGCAGTACTTC. This sequence encodes CSVLRGNEQYF.

The chain links TRBV19 to TRBJ1-1; no clear D gene. This CDR3 has 13 residues. The ends were cut back, 2 bases at V and 1 base at J, with 5 bases in the middle. Germline V gene lookup returns CDR1 LNHDA and CDR2 SQIVND (reference sequence). CDR3 residues: CASSIQTNTEAFF. The CDR3 coding sequence is TGTGCCAGTAGTATACAGACGAACACTGAAGCTTTCTTT.

This clonotype was found a few times. This chain uses TRBV27 with TRBJ2-4, with D possibly being TRBD1 or TRBD2 (5 bases each). Trimming pared 5 bases from V and 3 bases from J, leaving 17 bases between. The CDR3 covers 16 residues. The germline V gene has CDR1 MNHEY and CDR2 SMNVEV (reference sequence). The CDR3 DNA follows: TGTGCCAGCAGTCGGGATTCGAACAGGATCAAAAACATTCAGTACTTC. Translated: CASSRDSNRIKNIQYF.

The genes are TRBV9 and TRBJ1-5; the D gene is possibly TRBD1 (5 bases). The V end lost 0 bases, the J end lost 4 bases, and 11 bases lay between the germline ends. The CDR3 runs to 15 residues. In germline, CDR1 is SGDLS, CDR2 YYNGEE. The CDR3 DNA is TGTGCCAGCAGCGTAGGTACGGCAGGGAATCAGCCCCAGCATTTT. Translating gives CASSVGTAGNQPQHF.

The chain recombines TRBV3-1 with TRBJ2-1, with 8 bases that match TRBD1. Germline lookup yields CDR1 LGHDT and CDR2 YNNKEL (reference sequence). V trimming: 7 bases; J trimming: 7 bases; junction bases outside the gene matches: 15. The CDR3 runs to 16 residues. The CDR3 here is CASIPGQGGVPNEQFF. Written as DNA, the CDR3 is TGTGCCAGCATTCCTGGACAGGGAGGTGTTCCTAATGAGCAGTTCTTC.

This clonotype came up many times. CDR3 in amino acids: CASSKGQGAAGELFF. In DNA form, the CDR3 reads TGTGCCAGCAGCAAGGGACAGGGGGCGGCCGGGGAGCTGTTTTTT. V is TRBV12-3 or TRBV12-4 and J is TRBJ2-2, with TRBD1 identical over 12 bases. The trim removed 6 bases at V and 6 bases at J, leaving 5 bases unmatched. The CDR3 totals 15 residues.

This clonotype showed up many times. The chain recombines TRBV20-1 with TRBJ2-7, with a tentative D call TRBD1 (6 bases). The germline CDR1 and CDR2 sequences are DFQATT and SNEGSKA (reference sequence). With 0 bases removed from V and 0 bases from J, the gap between germline ends came to 12 bases. The CDR3 is 15 amino acids. CDR3 protein: CSARDSQGSSYEQYF. The DNA for the CDR3 is TGCAGTGCTAGAGATAGCCAGGGGTCCTCCTACGAGCAGTACTTC.

This chain connects TRBV29-1 to TRBJ2-7, with unresolved D. The V gene's germline CDR1 is SQVTM and CDR2 ANQGSEA. The CDR3 covers 12 residues. The V end was cut by 7 bases, the J end by 1 base, with 11 bases between. CDR3 residues: CSASTDSYEQYF. The CDR3 nucleotides read TGCAGCGCCTCGACCGATTCCTACGAGCAGTACTTC.

V gene TRBV9 combines with J gene TRBJ2-3; 11 bases fit TRBD2. Germline lookup yields CDR1 SGDLS and CDR2 YYNGEE. The CDR3 contains 17 residues. After removal of 0 bases from V and 4 bases from J, the junction contained 7 bases not matched to a gene. The DNA for the CDR3 is TGTGCCAGCAGCGTAGAAGGACTAGCGGGTAAACCAGATACGCAGTATTTT. Translating gives CASSVEGLAGKPDTQYF. Full variable domain (remainder filled in from reference TRBV9 and TRBJ2-3): DSGVTQTPKHLITATGQRVTLRCSPRSGDLSVYWYQQSLDQGLQFLIQYYNGEERAKGNILERFSAQQFPDLHSELNLSSLELGDSALYFCASSVEGLAGKPDTQYFGPGTRLTVL.

In this sample, this clonotype turned up a few times. The chain combines TRBV10-3 with TRBJ2-2; 8 bases agree with TRBD1. Unmatched junction bases numbered 9, after V lost 8 bases and J lost 4 bases. The CDR3 has 15 amino acids. Germline CDR1 is ENHRY and CDR2 is SYGVKD. The CDR3 DNA reads as TGTGCCATCTCCCCCCGGACAGGGATCACCGGGGAGCTGTTTTTT. Residues: CAISPRTGITGELFF.

The chain carries TRBV11-2 and TRBJ2-7, with 11 bases lining up with TRBD1. Germline-derived CDR1 and CDR2 are SGHAT and FQNNGV. The trim removed 0 bases at V and 4 bases at J, leaving 2 bases unmatched. The CDR3 has 15 amino acids. The chain's CDR3 is CASSLEGQGVYEQYF. As DNA, the CDR3 is TGTGCCAGCAGCTTAGAGGGACAGGGGGTTTACGAGCAGTACTTC.

This clonotype occurred a few times. The gene calls are TRBV20-1 and TRBJ2-4, with TRBD2 matching 15 bases. The length of the CDR3 is 17 residues. In germline, CDR1 is DFQATT, CDR2 SNEGSKA (reference sequence). With V trimmed by 4 bases and J by 0 bases, 4 bases remained unmatched. CDR3: CSANGLAGGIAKNIQYF. The CDR3 coding sequence is TGCAGTGCTAATGGACTAGCGGGAGGGATAGCCAAAAACATTCAGTACTTC.

This clonotype has at least ten counts. The chain employs TRBV20-1 and TRBJ2-7, with D maybe TRBD1 (6 bases). CDR3 length: 13 residues. V was cut by 6 bases and J by 0 bases, with 12 bases left in between. The germline V gene encodes CDR1 DFQATT and CDR2 SNEGSKA (reference sequence). CDR3 sequence reads: CSATRDNSYEQYF. In DNA form, the CDR3 reads TGCAGTGCGACACGGGACAACTCCTACGAGCAGTACTTC.

This clonotype was seen a handful of times. V usage is TRBV7-8 and J usage is TRBJ2-1; D is uncertain. Trimming took off 1 base at V and 3 bases at J, with 10 bases between the two ends. The germline V gene encodes CDR1 SGHVS and CDR2 FQNEAQ. The CDR3 sequence is 15 residues long. In nucleotides, the CDR3 is TGTGCCAGCAGCTTAGGGACCAGATACTACAATGAGCAGTTCTTC. The encoded protein is CASSLGTRYYNEQFF.

This clonotype came up many times. The gene calls are TRBV20-1 and TRBJ2-5; D possibly corresponds to TRBD1 (6 bases). The length of the CDR3 is 14 residues. Germline-derived CDR1 and CDR2 are DFQATT and SNEGSKA (reference sequence). The V gene lost 1 base and the J gene lost 1 base, with 10 bases spanning the gap. The CDR3 sequence: CSARVTGIQETQYF. CDR3 coding DNA: TGCAGTGCTAGAGTAACAGGGATCCAAGAGACCCAGTACTTC.

V and J are TRBV3-1 and TRBJ2-7; unclear D gene. Looked up from germline, CDR1 is LGHDT and CDR2 is YNNKEL (reference sequence). The CDR3 has 15 amino acids. Trimming removed 0 bases at V and 1 base at J, with 10 bases between. The chain's CDR3 is CASSQEKGRSYEQYF. The DNA for the CDR3 is TGTGCCAGCAGCCAAGAAAAGGGTCGATCCTACGAGCAGTACTTC.

This clonotype has just a few counts. The V gene is TRBV27, the J gene TRBJ1-2, with D hard to call. CDR1 is MNHEY and CDR2 is SMNVEV in the germline V gene (reference sequence). Trimming removed 6 bases at V and 8 bases at J, with 22 bases between. The CDR3 runs 15 residues. CDR3 in amino acids: CASSPGRRNLLGYTF. CDR3 sequence (DNA): TGTGCCAGCAGCCCCGGGCGACGTAACCTCCTCGGCTACACCTTC.

V gene TRBV7-9 combines with J gene TRBJ2-7; D is perhaps TRBD1 (5 bases). V lost 5 bases and J lost 0, with 17 bases in between. The germline gives CDR1 SEHNR, CDR2 FQNEAQ (reference sequence). The CDR3 has 16 amino acids. The CDR3: CASSPTGHLSSYEQYF. The CDR3 DNA follows: TGTGCCAGCAGCCCCACTGGACATTTGAGCTCCTACGAGCAGTACTTC.

This clonotype was detected a few times. The chain combines TRBV20-1 with TRBJ2-5; 11 nucleotides agree with TRBD2. CDR1 DFQATT and CDR2 SNEGSKA come from the germline V gene (reference sequence). CDR3 size: 15 residues. V gave up 4 bases and J gave up 5 bases; unmatched junction bases: 9. The CDR3 spells CSAIDVAGGRETQYF. CDR3 coding DNA: TGCAGTGCTATCGATGTAGCGGGAGGGCGGGAGACCCAGTACTTC.